The 30 T cell receptor beta chains in this list originate from one sample, sequenced in a study of kidney transplant recipient with SARS-CoV-2 infection. Each CDR3 protein gets one entry after TCRdb re-called the reads with MiXCR. The sample lists 250,000 or so distinct CDR3 sequences; 25% to 35% were seen once. The specimen comprised a blood sample, sampled at baseline and on day 111 from a kidney transplant recipient. Every receptor here comes from a young adult male patient who had COVID-19 and was a kidney transplant recipient. Some T cells may originate from the graft donor.

Many counts were recorded for this clonotype. The rearrangement links TRBV19 to TRBJ2-2, with D tentatively TRBD2 (6 bases). Germline V gene data show CDR1 as LNHDA and CDR2 as SQIVND (reference sequence). The CDR3 runs 15 residues. The V end lost 1 base, the J end lost 2 bases, and 8 bases lay between the germline ends. The CDR3 protein is CASSIAGANTGELFF. The CDR3 bases are TGTGCCAGTAGTATAGCGGGAGCTAACACCGGGGAGCTGTTTTTT.

This clonotype appeared many times. CDR3 region: CASSLRGRNTEAFF. The DNA for the CDR3 is TGCGCCAGCAGTCTACGGGGGAGGAACACTGAAGCTTTCTTT. The chain links TRBV4-1 to TRBJ1-1; tentative D call: TRBD1 (5 bases). Germline lookup yields CDR1 MGHRA and CDR2 YSYEKL. Trimming shortened V by 6 bases and J by 1 base, and 12 bases separated the two germline ends. CDR3 length: 14 amino acids.

This clonotype showed up many times. The chain employs TRBV13 and TRBJ1-5; D not resolved. The germline CDR1 and CDR2 sequences are PRHDT and FYEKMQ (reference sequence). This CDR3 is 13 amino acids long. V was pared by 0 bases and J by 5 bases, with 5 bases between. CDR3 region: CASSLGSDQPQHF. In nucleotides, the CDR3 is TGTGCCAGCAGCTTAGGGTCTGATCAGCCCCAGCATTTT.

In regard to this clonotype: A much larger clone is a single base away; this may be a read error. The chain couples TRBV29-1 to TRBJ2-2; D is possibly TRBD1 (5 bases). Germline lookup yields CDR1 SQVTM and CDR2 ANQGSEA. CDR3 length equals 14 residues. CDR3 nucleotides: TGCGGCGTTGGAAGGGGCCAGAACACCGGGGAGCTGTTTTTT. The encoded protein is CGVGRGQNTGELFF.

This clonotype was seen a few times. V and J are TRBV12-3 or TRBV12-4 and TRBJ2-1; 8 bases agree with TRBD1. This CDR3 region has 14 residues. The V gene end was trimmed by 7 bases and the J gene end by 7 bases; junction bases not matched to a gene: 9. The CDR3 protein is CASNFDRGGNEQFF. Here the CDR3 DNA reads TGTGCCAGCAATTTTGACAGGGGTGGTAATGAGCAGTTCTTC.

V is TRBV30 and J is TRBJ1-1; no definite D call. The CDR3 runs to 15 residues. Trimming took off 2 bases at V and 0 bases at J, with 13 bases between the two ends. CDR1 GTSNPN and CDR2 SVGIG come from the germline V gene (reference sequence). CDR3: CAWSKARLLNTEAFF. The CDR3 DNA follows: TGTGCCTGGAGTAAGGCCAGGCTCTTGAACACTGAAGCTTTCTTT.

In this sample, this clonotype turned up many times. The genes are TRBV10-3 and TRBJ2-2, with TRBD2 as a possible D gene (7 bases). From germline, CDR1 is ENHRY and CDR2 SYGVKD. The germline V and J ends were trimmed by 3 bases and 5 bases, with 13 bases remaining between them. The CDR3 is 15 amino acids. CDR3 sequence (DNA): TGTGCCATCAGTGATCGGAGCGGGACAACCGGGGAGCTGTTTTTT. Its protein is CAISDRSGTTGELFF.

A note on this clonotype: A much bigger clone sits one base away, suggesting this may be a read error. The chain combines TRBV19 with TRBJ1-2, with no clear D. The CDR3 runs 13 residues. Germline CDR1 reads LNHDA; CDR2 reads SQIVND (reference sequence). The CDR3, as DNA: TGTGCCAGTCGCCCTAGGGATCTCTATGGCCACACCTTC. This encodes CASRPRDLYGHTF.

Concerning this clonotype itself: With a much larger clone just one base away, this may be a read error. The chain joins TRBV19 to TRBJ2-1; the match to TRBD1 covers 9 bases. The J call is doubtful: the DNA matches TRBJ2-5 better. This CDR3 contains 14 residues. Germline values: CDR1 LNHDA, CDR2 SQIVND (reference sequence). CDR3 in amino acids: CASSRGTGLGTQYF. CDR3 coding DNA: TGTGCCAGTAGTAGAGGGACAGGGTTGGGGACCCAGTACTTC.

This clonotype was recorded many times. V usage is TRBV2 and J usage is TRBJ2-7; possibly TRBD2 for D (6 bases). Germline CDR1 reads SNHLY; CDR2 reads FYNNEI. CDR3 length equals 11 residues. The V and J ends lost 7 bases and 6 bases respectively, with 10 bases between them. CDR3 residues: CASTQTSEQYF. The CDR3, as DNA: TGTGCCAGCACCCAGACTAGCGAGCAGTACTTC.

This clonotype has at least ten counts. V gene TRBV2 combines with J gene TRBJ2-1; D unresolved. The V gene's germline CDR1 is SNHLY and CDR2 FYNNEI. The germline V and J ends were trimmed by 3 bases and 3 bases, with 9 bases remaining between them. This CDR3 is built from 14 residues. CDR3 DNA: TGTGCCAGCAGTGACAGGTCCCTCTACAATGAGCAGTTCTTC. Translated, it gives CASSDRSLYNEQFF.

Ten or more counts support this clonotype. CDR3 sequence (DNA): TGTGCCAGCCAGATTGTCGGACAGGGGAGGGGAAGCAATCAGCCCCAGCATTTT. Translation: CASQIVGQGRGSNQPQHF. The chain is built from TRBV6-6 and TRBJ1-5; TRBD1 agrees at 9 bases. The length of the CDR3 is 18 residues. Germline-derived CDR1 and CDR2 are MNHNY and SVGAGI (reference sequence). Germline trimming cut 8 bases from V and 1 base from J; bases unmatched to any gene: 15.

This rearrangement joins TRBV2 to TRBJ2-7, with D perhaps TRBD2 (6 bases). Deletions cut 8 bases from V and 7 bases from J, with 18 bases between. This CDR3 has 13 residues. Germline CDR1 and CDR2: SNHLY and FYNNEI. CDR3 in DNA: TGTGCCAGCGTACCAGGGAGGTGGGGGGAGCAGTACTTC. It yields the protein CASVPGRWGEQYF.

The rearrangement links TRBV7-2 to TRBJ2-1; no reliable D call. Germline loops: CDR1 SGHTA, CDR2 FQGNSA. The CDR3 extends over 14 amino acids. Trimming took off 4 bases at V and 4 bases at J, with 11 bases between the two ends. As DNA, the CDR3 is TGTGCCAGCAGCTCGATAGGAACGTACAATGAGCAGTTCTTC. Amino acids: CASSSIGTYNEQFF.

Remarks on this clonotype: This may come from a read error, since a much larger clone is one base off. The chain joins TRBV28 to TRBJ2-7; perhaps TRBD2 as D (5 bases). This CDR3 is 15 amino acids long. CDR1 and CDR2 (germline): MDHEN, SYDVKM. The DNA of the CDR3 is TGTGCCAGCAGCATGAAGACTACCCGCAGAAGCGAGCAGTGCTTC. Protein product: CASSMKTTRRSEQCF.

The table lists this clonotype with a count of one. This clone may be a read error of a much larger clone one base away. The chain uses TRBV5-1 and TRBJ1-2; D call uncertain. CDR1 is SGHRS, CDR2 YFSETQ, per germline. The CDR3 sequence is 16 residues long. V gave up 9 bases and J gave up 4 bases, with 25 bases separating them. The DNA for the CDR3 is TGCGCCAACGGCGATGTATCGGTTCGAAAGACCTATGGCTACACCTTC. Residues: CANGDVSVRKTYGYTF.

As concerns this clonotype: This may be a read error, as it is one base from a much larger clone. The chain has TRBV5-6 and TRBJ2-7; 7 nucleotides agree with TRBD2. Per the germline V gene, CDR1 is SGHDT and CDR2 is YYEEEE. This CDR3 has 14 residues. The CDR3 loop is CASSLGLAHYEQCF. CDR3 in DNA: TGTGCCAGCAGCTTGGGACTAGCCCACTACGAGCAGTGCTTC.

This clonotype was observed at least ten times. This rearrangement joins TRBV12-3 or TRBV12-4 to TRBJ2-2; TRBD1 is a possible D gene (6 bases). The CDR3 covers 15 residues. V dropped 2 bases and J dropped 6 bases, with 13 bases sitting between them. Here the CDR3 DNA reads TGTGCCAGCAGTTTACGGCAGGGGATGGCCGGGGAGCTGTTTTTT. It codes for CASSLRQGMAGELFF.

This clonotype appeared once. Since a much larger clone is just one base distant, this may be a read error. V usage is TRBV6-1 and J usage is TRBJ2-6; D is ambiguous. V lost 5 bases, J lost 5 bases, and 22 bases lay in between. Germline-derived CDR1 and CDR2 are MNHNS and SASEGT. CDR3 length: 18 amino acids. CDR3 region: CASSTYRWVQSRANVLTF. As DNA, the CDR3 is TGTGCCAGCAGTACCTATAGGTGGGTACAAAGTCGGGCCAACGTCCTGACTTTC.

About this clonotype itself: A read error may explain this, as a much larger clone is one base away. The chain is built from TRBV5-5 and TRBJ2-5; D unclear. Near its end, the DNA agrees better with TRBJ2-7, so the J call may be wrong. Germline loops: CDR1 SGHKS, CDR2 YYEKEE (reference sequence). This CDR3 comprises 15 residues. The CDR3 nucleotides are TGTGCCGGCAGCTTGGAACCCTACCCGATGTACGAGCAGTACTTC. Encoded protein: CAGSLEPYPMYEQYF.

This clonotype was observed many times. This chain connects TRBV11-3 to TRBJ1-2; no clear D. V gave up 5 bases and J gave up 4 bases, with 23 bases separating them. Germline CDR1 SGHNT, CDR2 YENEEA. The CDR3 consists of 17 residues. CDR3 DNA sequence: TGTGCCAGCAGCGTTGCATGCGATCTCGGAAAGACCTATGGCTACACCTTC. It is translated as CASSVACDLGKTYGYTF.

Notes on this clonotype: A much larger clone differs from this one at a single base, so this may be a read error. This chain joins TRBV6-5 and TRBJ2-3, with 9 positions matching TRBD2. V was clipped by 5 bases and J by 6 bases; unmatched bases: 15. Germline CDR1 and CDR2: MNHEY and SVGAGI. The CDR3 has 17 amino acids. For the CDR3, the DNA is TGTGCCAGCAGTAAATTCGTGTTGTCTAGCGGGACGGATACGCAGTATTTT. Encoded protein: CASSKFVLSSGTDTQYF.

This clonotype was counted a few times. This chain uses TRBV7-6 with TRBJ2-1; 9 positions match TRBD2. With 2 bases clipped from V and 9 bases from J, the junction kept 11 bases outside the gene matches. This CDR3 region has 16 residues. Germline values: CDR1 SGHVS, CDR2 FNYEAQ. As DNA, the CDR3 is TGTGCCAGCAGCTTATTTTTGCGGGAGGGTAAAGGTGAGCAGTTCTTC. Protein: CASSLFLREGKGEQFF.

Concerning this clonotype itself: A much larger clone differs by one base, so this may be a read error. V and J are TRBV30 and TRBJ1-5; D is undetermined. Per germline, CDR1 GTSNPN and CDR2 SVGIG (reference sequence). CDR3 length: 13 amino acids. The CDR3 DNA reads as TGTGCCTGGAGTGTAAGTAGCAATCAGCCCCGGCATTTT. This translates into CAWSVSSNQPRHF. The whole variable domain, remainder taken from reference TRBV30 and TRBJ1-5, is SQTIHQWPATLVQPVGSPLSLECTVEGTSNPNLYWYRQAAGRGLQLLFYSVGIGQISSEVPQNLSASRPQDRQFILSSKKLLLSDSGFYLCAWSVSSNQPRHFGDGTRLSIL.

This clonotype was counted many times. The chain combines TRBV9 with TRBJ2-2; D gene ambiguous. CDR1 SGDLS and CDR2 YYNGEE come from the germline V gene. The CDR3 totals 13 residues. V was trimmed by 0 bases and J by 4 bases, leaving 4 bases between them. Written as DNA, the CDR3 is TGTGCCAGCAGCGTAGATCTCACCGGGGAGCTGTTTTTT. Translating it yields CASSVDLTGELFF.

Of note for this clonotype: This may be a read error, as it is one base from a much larger clone. The CDR3 DNA is TGTGCCAGCAGTTTATGGTGGGGAAGCCCCTACAATGAGCAGTTCTTC. Amino acid sequence: CASSLWWGSPYNEQFF. The chain combines TRBV28 with TRBJ2-1; D unclear. The ends were cut back, 0 bases at V and 2 bases at J, with 11 bases in the middle. CDR3 length equals 16 residues. In germline, CDR1 is MDHEN, CDR2 SYDVKM.

About this clonotype itself: One junction end disagrees with the germline gene, perhaps due to a read error. The CDR3 is CASGTQTYEQHF. DNA of the CDR3: TGTGCCAGCGGGACACAGACCTACGAACAGCACTTC. This chain connects TRBV2 to TRBJ2-7, with a tentative D call TRBD1 (6 bases). This CDR3 spans 12 amino acids. The germline CDR1 and CDR2 sequences are SNHLY and FYNNEI.

This clonotype was detected ten times or more. The rearrangement links TRBV5-6 to TRBJ2-6, with D possibly being TRBD1 (6 bases). The V gene lost 3 bases and the J gene lost 0 bases, with 10 bases spanning the gap. The CDR3 length is 16 residues. CDR1 and CDR2 (germline): SGHDT, YYEEEE. This CDR3 reads CASSSTGYSGANVLTF. CDR3 sequence (DNA): TGTGCCAGCAGCTCCACAGGGTACTCTGGGGCCAACGTCCTGACTTTC.

Note on this clonotype: Since a much larger clone is just one base distant, this may be a read error. The genes are TRBV3-1 and TRBJ2-2; 14 nucleotides match TRBD2. Unmatched junction bases numbered 17, after V lost 5 bases and J lost 6 bases. This CDR3 is built from 20 residues. The germline gives CDR1 LGHDT, CDR2 YNNKEL (reference sequence). The CDR3 DNA is TGTGCCAGCAGCAGGAGCGCAGGGACTAGCGGGAGATTGGGGGCCGGGGAGCTGTTTTTT. It specifies CASSRSAGTSGRLGAGELFF.

A word on this clonotype: A read error may be the cause here, since a much bigger clone is one base away. CDR3 protein: CASSALPGELVF. The CDR3 DNA sequence: TGTGCCAGCAGCGCCCTTCCCGGGGAGCTGGTTTTT. The chain employs TRBV9 and TRBJ2-2; a weak D match, TRBD2 (5 bases). There are 12 residues in the CDR3. Germline loops: CDR1 SGDLS, CDR2 YYNGEE.